Shown below are 10 T cell receptor beta chains from a single sample sequenced in a study of technical replicates of blood from a handful of donors. Data came from immunoSEQ multiplex PCR; TCRdb stores just in-frame clones and leaves some out. The table shows some 48,000 clones, with 90% to 96% occurring only once. The sequenced sample consisted of T cells isolated from PBMCs. These receptors came from a human donor in good health.

The V gene is TRBV29-1, the J gene TRBJ1-1; D is uncertain. Deletions cut 5 bases from V and 5 bases from J, with 15 bases between. CDR1 and CDR2 from the germline V gene are SQVTM and ANQGSEA. The CDR3 runs to 13 residues. The CDR3 DNA reads TGCAGCGTTATGGAGTCGATGAGGACTGAAGCTTTCTTT. Its translation is CSVMESMRTEAFF.

V and J are TRBV13 and TRBJ1-3; 8 bases map to TRBD1. After removal of 3 bases from V and 7 bases from J, the junction contained 2 bases not matched to a gene. This CDR3 spans 13 amino acids. CDR1 is PRHDT, CDR2 FYEKMQ, per germline (reference sequence). The CDR3 loop is CASSLAGGNTIYF. DNA of the CDR3: TGTGCCAGCAGCTTGGCAGGGGGCAACACCATATATTTT.

This chain joins TRBV7-2 and TRBJ2-3; 15 bases fit TRBD2. CDR1 is SGHTA and CDR2 is FQGNSA in the germline V gene. The CDR3 extends over 19 amino acids. V gave up 4 bases and J gave up 2 bases; unmatched junction bases: 10. In DNA form, the CDR3 reads TGTGCCAGCAGCTCTGCCGGGACTAGCGGGAGGTTATACACAGATACGCAGTATTTT. Its translation is CASSSAGTSGRLYTDTQYF.

This chain connects TRBV7-2 to TRBJ1-1; perhaps TRBD1 as D (6 bases). Trimming took off 6 bases at V and 5 bases at J, with 13 bases between the two ends. The CDR3 spans 13 residues. Germline assignment: CDR1 SGHTA and CDR2 FQGNSA. The CDR3 loop reads CASRNTGLTEAFF. DNA for the CDR3: TGTGCCAGCAGAAATACAGGGTTAACTGAAGCTTTCTTT. The full variable domain, completed using reference TRBV7-2 and TRBJ1-1, is GAGVSQSPSNKVTEKGKDVELRCDPISGHTALYWYRQSLGQGLEFLIYFQGNSAPDKSGLPSDRFSAERTGGSVSTLTIQRTQQEDSAVYLCASRNTGLTEAFFGQGTRLTVV.

The CDR3 region is CASSFQGGTGELFF. As DNA, the CDR3 is TGTGCCAGCAGTTTCCAGGGCGGCACCGGGGAGCTGTTTTTT. The chain uses TRBV6-5 and TRBJ2-2; TRBD1 is a possible D gene (5 bases). The CDR3 sequence is 14 residues long. Germline V gene sequence: CDR1 MNHEY, CDR2 SVGAGI. The V end lost 4 bases, the J end lost 4 bases, and 10 bases lay between the germline ends.

The chain is built from TRBV5-5 and TRBJ2-5; 7 bases match TRBD1. The CDR3 length is 15 residues. The ends lost 6 bases at V and 2 bases at J; junction bases unmatched: 10. Germline V CDR1 and CDR2: SGHKS, YYEKEE (reference sequence). CDR3 coding DNA: TGTGCCAGCACACAATTTGGACAGGCACAAGAGACCCAGTACTTC. This translates into CASTQFGQAQETQYF.

This clone was recorded once. The V gene is TRBV30, the J gene TRBJ2-5; the D gene is possibly TRBD1 (5 bases). Germline V gives CDR1 GTSNPN, CDR2 SVGIG (reference sequence). V lost 2 bases and J lost 2, with 9 bases in between. There are 13 residues in the CDR3. This chain's CDR3 is CAWSPTVQETQYF. The CDR3 DNA reads as TGTGCCTGGAGTCCGACAGTGCAAGAGACCCAGTACTTC.

The chain couples TRBV7-9 to TRBJ2-2, with D perhaps matching TRBD1 (6 bases). Germline-derived CDR1 and CDR2 are SEHNR and FQNEAQ (reference sequence). Trimming shortened V by 6 bases and J by 0 bases, and 17 bases separated the two germline ends. CDR3 size: 17 residues. CDR3 region: CASRNRIGTSNTGELFF. The CDR3 nucleotides read TGTGCCAGCAGAAACCGAATCGGGACATCGAACACCGGGGAGCTGTTTTTT.

The V and J genes are TRBV27 and TRBJ1-5; a weak D match, TRBD1 (6 bases). The CDR3 loop spans 14 amino acids. Germline CDR1 MNHEY, CDR2 SMNVEV (reference sequence). V was shortened by 5 bases and J by 5 bases, with 13 bases between the two germline ends. Here the CDR3 DNA reads TGTGCCAGCAGTATACTACAGGGTCATCAGCCCCAGCATTTT. The encoded protein is CASSILQGHQPQHF.

The V call is TRBV9, the J call TRBJ2-3, with a tentative D call TRBD2 (6 bases). The germline V gene encodes CDR1 SGDLS and CDR2 YYNGEE. Trimming took 0 bases from V and 0 from J, leaving 11 bases between them. The length of the CDR3 is 16 residues. The CDR3 nucleotides read TGTGCCAGCAGCGTAGGCCCTAGCGCCAGCACAGATACGCAGTATTTT. It yields the protein CASSVGPSASTDTQYF.